The sequence of this TCR beta chain was determined in a study of blood T cell repertoires in COVID-19 (dated by TCRdb to the early 2020s). With respect to the entire study: The collaborator samples originated in the United States, Italy and Spain and spanned the acute and convalescent phases of COVID-19. Deeply sampled blood TCRbeta repertoires from subjects exposed to, actively infected with, or recovered from COVID-19 were included in the dataset. The material from the prospective study consisted of cDNA or gDNA derived from T cells, B-cell-depleted T cells, or PBMCs. Sample metadata almost always included a de-identified subject ID, COVID-19 status, age in years and sex. The samples were drawn from two sources: the first 160 participants of the ongoing ImmuneRACE study, and 1,254 subjects contributed by 6 global collaborators. A freely available public database, intended as a resource for researchers studying the immune response to SARS-CoV-2, is where the repertoires were released. Where available, HLA class I and class II types were taken from metadata supplied by the sample provider and were not determined by assay-based typing. Overall study outcomes, separate from this receptor: Clinical and demographic metadata were provided uncurated, with the amount varying by source and participant.

Whole blood was collected in K2EDTA tubes by collaborating institutions according to the institutions' own protocols. For TCRbeta analysis, collaborators shipped samples in one of three forms: frozen whole blood, isolated PBMCs, or DNA extracted from either of those sample types. As to this clone: Its antigen is currently not known. Per-base quality was not reported, and no clone a single base away is much larger than it.

The CDR3 starts with the cysteine, ends with the phenylalanine, and has 14 residues. CDR3 DNA only is kept here, 42 bases in frame from base 1. The germline V gene gives CDR1 as KGHDR and CDR2 as SFDVKD. V was cut back by 6 bases and J by 5 bases, leaving a gap of 15 bases between them. TCRbeta CDR3 regions were amplified from genomic DNA using the immunoSEQ Assay, a bias-controlled multiplex PCR. The paper's data handling went like this. Nucleated cell counts per sample were estimated from amplification of reference gene primers within the assay. To quantify the absolute abundance of each unique TCRbeta CDR3 rearrangement, sequence reads were collapsed and filtered. For each sample, productive Simpson clonality was calculated as the square root of Simpson's diversity index over productive rearrangements. What TCRdb holds here is the immuneACCESS table cut down to in-frame rearrangements. Part of the clones is not present; checked against another copy, under half of the missing clones reflect an unresolved V gene, and the others are unexplained. The V and J calls and clone size come from that table; D and trimming were worked out from the DNA. The sample data list about 240,000 clones, and roughly 83% of these were observed just once. 9% to 15% of the sample is in the top ten clones.

Sequenced sample: peripheral blood. The sequence was collected from a man older than 75 with acute or convalescent COVID-19. In this chain, TRBV24-1 is recombined with TRBJ1-1; the D gene is not confidently resolved. The DNA is as follows: TGTGCCACCAGTAGCCGGGCCCCGGGGACTGAAGCTTTCTTT. Its translation reads: CATSSRAPGTEAFF.